Following are 21 T cell receptor beta chains from one sample sequenced in a study of shared clonotypes between healthy human individuals. Libraries were prepared by immunoSEQ multiplex PCR; TCRdb keeps only in-frame clonotypes and omits some of them. The sample yields more than 2 million clones, around 95% seen once. Input material: naive CD4+ T cells sorted from blood. This sample's subset: CD45RA+ positively selected. Every receptor here comes from a man aged 18 to 29 in good health.

As regards this clone: This sample also contains other DNA sequences that code for the same CDR3. The V gene is TRBV10-3, the J gene TRBJ1-5; TRBD1 agrees at 7 bases. The CDR3 has 15 amino acids. CDR1 and CDR2 (germline): ENHRY, SYGVKD. V lost 2 bases, J lost 4 bases, and 5 bases stayed unmatched. DNA for the CDR3: TGTGCCATCAGTGAGGGACAGGCAAGTAATCAGCCCCAGCATTTT. Amino acid sequence: CAISEGQASNQPQHF.

The genes are TRBV10-1 and TRBJ2-3, with 11 bases identical to TRBD2. The junction had 5 bases not matched to a gene; V was cut back by 3 bases and J by 0 bases. This CDR3 has 17 residues. The germline gives CDR1 WNHNN, CDR2 SYGVQD (reference sequence). CDR3 amino acids: CASSERLAGGSTDTQYF. The CDR3 nucleotides are TGCGCCAGCAGTGAAAGGCTAGCGGGGGGCAGCACAGATACGCAGTATTTT.

The chain has TRBV7-9 and TRBJ2-7, with 9 bases that match TRBD2. CDR3 size: 15 residues. The germline CDR1 and CDR2 sequences are SEHNR and FQNEAQ (reference sequence). With 5 bases clipped from V and 2 bases from J, the junction kept 7 bases outside the gene matches. The CDR3 sequence is CASSPETSGPYEQYF. The CDR3 DNA reads TGTGCCAGCAGCCCAGAGACTAGCGGTCCCTACGAGCAGTACTTC.

A remark on this clone: This could be a read error, since a much larger clone is one nucleotide away. V is TRBV30 and J is TRBJ2-3; D possibly corresponds to TRBD2 (6 bases). From germline, CDR1 is GTSNPN and CDR2 SVGIG (reference sequence). This CDR3 has 15 amino acids. The CDR3 DNA follows: TGTGCCTGGAGTCCCGGGACTCCCGTGACAGATACGCGGTATTTT. This codes for CAWSPGTPVTDTRYF. The whole variable domain, remainder taken from reference TRBV30 and TRBJ2-3, is SQTIHQWPATLVQPVGSPLSLECTVEGTSNPNLYWYRQAAGRGLQLLFYSVGIGQISSEVPQNLSASRPQDRQFILSSKKLLLSDSGFYLCAWSPGTPVTDTRYFGPGTRLTVL.

The V gene is TRBV6-5, the J gene TRBJ1-3; D unclear. This CDR3 is 14 amino acids long. V gave up 5 bases and J gave up 4 bases, with 12 bases separating them. Looked up from germline, CDR1 is MNHEY and CDR2 is SVGAGI. In DNA form, the CDR3 reads TGTGCCAGCAGTGAGAGGTCTGTCGGAAACACCATATATTTT. The encoded protein is CASSERSVGNTIYF.

V is TRBV5-1 and J is TRBJ2-3; 7 nucleotides line up with TRBD2. Per germline, CDR1 SGHRS and CDR2 YFSETQ. The CDR3 loop spans 15 amino acids. The V segment lost 1 base and the J segment 6 bases; nucleotides outside the gene matches: 8. The CDR3 DNA reads TGCGCCAGCAGCTTGAGCGGGACCCACCCGGATACGCAGTATTTT. This translates into CASSLSGTHPDTQYF. The variable domain in full, completed from reference TRBV5-1 and TRBJ2-3, reads KAGVTQTPRYLIKTRGQQVTLSCSPISGHRSVSWYQQTPGQGLQFLFEYFSETQRNKGNFPGRFSGRQFSNSRSEMNVSTLELGDSALYLCASSLSGTHPDTQYFGPGTRLTVL.

The chain combines TRBV10-3 with TRBJ1-2; a possible D gene is TRBD1 (5 bases). Germline V CDR1 and CDR2: ENHRY, SYGVKD. The CDR3 runs to 14 residues. Trimming cost V 4 bases and J 4 bases, with 13 bases left between them. The chain's CDR3 is CAISGGGEGYGYTF. The CDR3 DNA follows: TGTGCCATCAGTGGTGGGGGTGAGGGCTATGGCTACACCTTC.

V and J are TRBV10-3 and TRBJ1-1, with TRBD1 matching 10 bases. The CDR3 has 19 residues. Trimming at V came to 1 base and at J to 6 bases, leaving 17 bases not matched to a gene. Germline loops: CDR1 ENHRY, CDR2 SYGVKD. CDR3 loop: CAISEFVLTGGGDMAEAFF. In DNA form, the CDR3 reads TGTGCCATCAGTGAGTTCGTCCTGACAGGGGGCGGTGATATGGCTGAAGCTTTCTTT.

This sequence joins TRBV7-2 and TRBJ2-5; a possible D gene is TRBD2 (6 bases). V was pared by 1 base and J by 7 bases, with 13 bases between. The CDR3 runs 14 residues. Germline CDR1 and CDR2: SGHTA and FQGNSA. The CDR3 reads CASSLDVGGGTQYF. In nucleotides, the CDR3 is TGTGCCAGCAGCTTAGATGTGGGGGGTGGGACCCAGTACTTC.

The V and J genes are TRBV5-6 and TRBJ1-5, with D uncertain. The germline V and J ends were trimmed by 0 bases and 0 bases, with 13 bases remaining between them. Germline V gives CDR1 SGHDT, CDR2 YYEEEE. This CDR3 spans 17 amino acids. The CDR3 sequence is CASSLGSHSFSNQPQHF. The CDR3 DNA sequence: TGTGCCAGCAGCTTGGGGTCGCATTCATTTAGCAATCAGCCCCAGCATTTT.

This rearrangement joins TRBV6-1 to TRBJ2-3; D might be TRBD1 (5 bases). Deletions cut 3 bases from V and 1 base from J, with 8 bases between. Germline V gene lookup returns CDR1 MNHNS and CDR2 SASEGT. This CDR3 is 14 amino acids long. As DNA, the CDR3 is TGTGCCAGCAGTGAGCTACAGGGCACAGATACGCAGTATTTT. It yields the protein CASSELQGTDTQYF.

This chain joins TRBV7-2 and TRBJ2-2, with D perhaps TRBD1 or TRBD2 (5 bases each). V dropped 4 bases and J dropped 0 bases, with 9 bases sitting between them. Germline assignment: CDR1 SGHTA and CDR2 FQGNSA. The CDR3 contains 15 residues. CDR3 sequence: CASSSGSPNTGELFF. The CDR3 nucleotides are TGTGCCAGCAGCTCAGGGAGTCCGAACACCGGGGAGCTGTTTTTT.

As concerns this clone: The same CDR3 can be traced to other DNA sequences in this sample. This sequence joins TRBV5-6 and TRBJ2-7, with unresolved D. The CDR3 is 11 residues long. The germline CDR1 and CDR2 sequences are SGHDT and YYEEEE. Trimming removed 4 bases at V and 3 bases at J, with 5 bases between. This CDR3 reads CASSSYYEQYF. In nucleotides, the CDR3 is TGTGCCAGCAGCAGTTACTACGAGCAGTACTTC.

The CDR3 nucleotides read TGTGCCAGCACCCTAAGGGAAGGGGCCGGCCTGTTTTTT. Protein sequence: CASTLREGAGLFF. The chain couples TRBV7-9 to TRBJ1-4; a weak D match, TRBD1 (5 bases). Trimming removed 7 bases at V and 14 bases at J, with 20 bases between. This CDR3 is built from 13 residues. Germline assignment: CDR1 SEHNR and CDR2 FQNEAQ (reference sequence).

V gene TRBV7-2 combines with J gene TRBJ2-7, with 9 bases matching TRBD1. Germline V gene sequence: CDR1 SGHTA, CDR2 FQGNSA. The CDR3 is 16 residues long. V was clipped by 1 base and J by 4 bases; unmatched bases: 8. The CDR3 is CASSLDTGTGRYEQYF. CDR3 DNA sequence: TGTGCCAGCAGCTTAGACACCGGGACAGGGAGGTACGAGCAGTACTTC.

The DNA of the CDR3 is TGTGCCAGCAGCGACAGGGGGCAGGGAAACACCATATATTTT. Its protein is CASSDRGQGNTIYF. This chain connects TRBV2 to TRBJ1-3; TRBD1 aligns across 10 bases. The CDR3 contains 14 residues. The germline V gene has CDR1 SNHLY and CDR2 FYNNEI. J was trimmed by 4 bases and V by 6 bases; bases with no gene match: 3. The whole variable domain, remainder taken from reference TRBV2 and TRBJ1-3, is EPEVTQTPSHQVTQMGQEVILRCVPISNHLYFYWYRQILGQKVEFLVSFYNNEISEKSEIFDDQFSVERPDGSNFTLKIRSTKLEDSAMYFCASSDRGQGNTIYFGEGSWLTVV.

The V gene is TRBV7-9, the J gene TRBJ1-2, with D uncertain. Germline values: CDR1 SEHNR, CDR2 FQNEAQ (reference sequence). Trimming took 3 bases from V and 7 from J, leaving 12 bases between them. CDR3 size: 13 residues. The CDR3 protein is CASSFGVFRGYTF. For the CDR3, the DNA is TGTGCCAGCAGCTTTGGAGTTTTTCGTGGCTACACCTTC.

The chain combines TRBV27 with TRBJ1-2; a possible D gene is TRBD1 (6 bases). Germline V gene data show CDR1 as MNHEY and CDR2 as SMNVEV (reference sequence). The germline V and J ends were trimmed by 6 bases and 1 base, with 15 bases remaining between them. This CDR3 spans 15 amino acids. Here the CDR3 DNA reads TGTGCCAGCAGCGGTAGGGGGATCCTTAACTATGGCTACACCTTC. It specifies CASSGRGILNYGYTF.

This clone was detected a few times. The chain carries TRBV10-3 and TRBJ1-6; 8 positions match TRBD1. V shed 10 bases, J shed 10 bases, and the junction held 6 bases outside the gene matches. From germline, CDR1 is ENHRY and CDR2 SYGVKD. There are 12 residues in the CDR3. The CDR3 nucleotides are TGTGCCACCAAGACAGGGGTGTCACCCCTCCACTTT. Translating gives CATKTGVSPLHF.

The gene calls are TRBV10-2 and TRBJ2-7, with D perhaps TRBD1 (6 bases). The CDR3 length is 14 residues. Germline loops: CDR1 WSHSY, CDR2 SAAADI. The V end was cut by 6 bases, the J end by 2 bases, with 14 bases between. The CDR3 bases are TGCGCCAGCAGCCAACCGGGACAAACCTACGAGCAGTACTTC. Translation gives CASSQPGQTYEQYF.

Worth noting for this clone: This specimen includes other DNA sequences encoding the same CDR3. The V gene is TRBV4-1, the J gene TRBJ1-5; D is unclear. The CDR3 has 14 residues. Trimming took off 3 bases at V and 1 base at J, with 7 bases between the two ends. From germline, CDR1 is MGHRA and CDR2 YSYEKL. The CDR3 DNA follows: TGCGCCAGCAGCCAGGAACAGAGCAATCAGCCCCAGCATTTT. Residues: CASSQEQSNQPQHF.